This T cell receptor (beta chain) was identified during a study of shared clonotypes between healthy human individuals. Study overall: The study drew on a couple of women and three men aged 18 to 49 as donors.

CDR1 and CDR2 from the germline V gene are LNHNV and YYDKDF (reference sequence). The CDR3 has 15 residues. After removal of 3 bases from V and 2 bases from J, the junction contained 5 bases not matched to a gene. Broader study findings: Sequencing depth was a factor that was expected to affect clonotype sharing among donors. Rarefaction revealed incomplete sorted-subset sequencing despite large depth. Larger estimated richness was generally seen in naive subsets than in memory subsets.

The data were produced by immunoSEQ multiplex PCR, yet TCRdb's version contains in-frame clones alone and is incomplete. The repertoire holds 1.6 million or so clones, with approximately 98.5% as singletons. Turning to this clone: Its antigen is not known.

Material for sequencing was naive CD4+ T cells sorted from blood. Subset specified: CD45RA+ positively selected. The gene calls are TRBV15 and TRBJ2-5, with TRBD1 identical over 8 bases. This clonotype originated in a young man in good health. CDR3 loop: CATSRDRERQETQYF. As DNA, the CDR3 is TGTGCCACCAGCAGGGACAGGGAACGACAAGAGACCCAGTACTTC.